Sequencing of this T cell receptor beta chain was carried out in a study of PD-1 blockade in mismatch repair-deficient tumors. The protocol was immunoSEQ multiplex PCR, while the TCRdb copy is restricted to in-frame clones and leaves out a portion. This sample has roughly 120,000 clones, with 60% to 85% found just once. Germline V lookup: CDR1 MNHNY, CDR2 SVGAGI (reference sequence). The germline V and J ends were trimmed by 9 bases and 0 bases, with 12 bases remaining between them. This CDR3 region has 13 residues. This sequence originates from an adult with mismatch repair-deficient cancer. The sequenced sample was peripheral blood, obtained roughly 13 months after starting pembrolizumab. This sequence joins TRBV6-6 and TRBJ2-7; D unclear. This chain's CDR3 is CASGVGNSYEQYF. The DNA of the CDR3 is TGTGCCAGTGGGGTAGGCAACTCCTACGAGCAGTACTTC.